This is a list of T cell receptor beta chains from one sample in a study of Ad26.COV2.S vaccination and SARS-CoV-2 variants. Here immunoSEQ multiplex PCR was the method, and the copy in TCRdb shows in-frame clones only, minus some. The sample holds around 350,000 clones, around 90% seen once. The specimen comprised peripheral blood, sampled after recovery from COVID-19. The receptors originated from a human donor who had recovered from COVID-19. CDR3s include the opening cysteine and the closing phenylalanine or tryptophan. D genes are given only for firm matches. Clone size is shown for a subset of rows, as once, few, many or a class of expanded clone.

j_gene: TRBJ1-2
abundance: once
v_gene: TRBV29-1
d_gene: TRBD1
CDR3aa: CSVGRQGGYGYTF
CDR3nt: TGCAGCGTTGGAAGACAGGGAGGGTATGGCTACACCTTC

j_gene: TRBJ1-1
abundance: .
v_gene: TRBV27
d_gene: .
CDR3aa: CASSFRVNTEAFF
CDR3nt: TGTGCCAGCAGTTTCCGAGTGAACACTGAAGCTTTCTTT

j_gene: TRBJ2-3
abundance: .
v_gene: TRBV19
d_gene: TRBD2
CDR3aa: CASSPGLVKPDTQYF
CDR3nt: TGTGCCAGTTCGCCGGGACTAGTGAAACCAGATACGCAGTATTTT

j_gene: TRBJ2-2
abundance: .
v_gene: TRBV2
d_gene: TRBD1
CDR3aa: CASSYRGNTGELFF
CDR3nt: TGTGCCAGCAGTTACAGGGGGAACACCGGGGAGCTGTTTTTT

j_gene: TRBJ2-1
abundance: .
v_gene: TRBV6-1
d_gene: .
CDR3aa: CASSEGGVGTGHEQFF
CDR3nt: TGTGCCAGCAGTGAAGGAGGGGTGGGAACCGGGCATGAGCAGTTCTTC

j_gene: TRBJ2-6
abundance: .
v_gene: TRBV15
d_gene: TRBD1
CDR3aa: CATSREGQPLSGANVLTF
CDR3nt: TGTGCCACCAGCAGAGAGGGACAGCCTCTCTCTGGGGCCAACGTCCTGACTTTC

j_gene: TRBJ1-6
abundance: .
v_gene: TRBV28
d_gene: .
CDR3aa: CASSLTEGLNSPLHF
CDR3nt: TGTGCCAGCAGCCTAACGGAGGGTCTTAATTCACCCCTCCACTTT

j_gene: TRBJ1-3
abundance: .
v_gene: TRBV3-1/TRBV3-2
d_gene: .
CDR3aa: CASSRTQQGSGNTIYF
CDR3nt: TGTGCCAGCTCTAGGACCCAACAGGGCTCTGGAAACACCATATATTTT

j_gene: TRBJ1-2
abundance: .
v_gene: TRBV7-2
d_gene: .
CDR3aa: CASSLVDSGTF
CDR3nt: TGTGCCAGCAGCTTGGTGGACAGTGGCACCTTC

j_gene: TRBJ2-1
abundance: .
v_gene: TRBV4-3
d_gene: .
CDR3aa: CASSQEGEGGEQFF
CDR3nt: TGCGCCAGCAGCCAAGAGGGTGAGGGGGGTGAGCAGTTCTTC

j_gene: TRBJ2-1
abundance: .
v_gene: TRBV7-9
d_gene: TRBD2
CDR3aa: CASTQAGADNEQFF
CDR3nt: TGTGCCAGCACCCAAGCGGGGGCGGACAATGAGCAGTTCTTC

j_gene: TRBJ1-2
abundance: .
v_gene: TRBV5-1
d_gene: .
CDR3aa: CASSLASGPQLYGYTF
CDR3nt: TGCGCCAGCAGCTTGGCCTCGGGCCCTCAACTCTATGGCTACACCTTC

j_gene: TRBJ2-3
abundance: .
v_gene: TRBV19
d_gene: .
CDR3aa: CASSPLAGAVTTDTQYF
CDR3nt: TGTGCCAGTAGTCCCCTCGCGGGGGCCGTAACCACAGATACGCAGTATTTT

j_gene: TRBJ1-1
abundance: few
v_gene: TRBV7-9
d_gene: TRBD1
CDR3aa: CASSRTGLNTEAFF
CDR3nt: TGTGCCAGCAGTAGGACAGGGCTAAACACTGAAGCTTTCTTT

j_gene: TRBJ1-5
abundance: .
v_gene: TRBV7-9
d_gene: TRBD1
CDR3aa: CASSLGPPGQGAQQPQHF
CDR3nt: TGTGCCAGCAGCTTAGGTCCCCCGGGACAGGGCGCTCAACAGCCCCAGCATTTT

j_gene: TRBJ2-6
abundance: .
v_gene: TRBV5-1
d_gene: TRBD1
CDR3aa: CASSLNTGAGANVLTF
CDR3nt: TGCGCCAGCAGCTTGAATACAGGGGCTGGGGCCAACGTCCTGACTTTC

j_gene: TRBJ2-1
abundance: once
v_gene: TRBV5-1
d_gene: TRBD2
CDR3aa: CASTQRPLAGGREAYNEQFF
CDR3nt: TGCGCCAGCACTCAGCGACCGCTAGCGGGGGGGCGGGAGGCCTACAATGAGCAGTTCTTC

j_gene: TRBJ2-7
abundance: .
v_gene: TRBV5-5
d_gene: TRBD2
CDR3aa: CASSSGLAGVLAAYEQYF
CDR3nt: TGTGCCAGCAGCTCAGGACTAGCGGGAGTACTCGCCGCCTACGAGCAGTACTTC

j_gene: TRBJ2-6
abundance: .
v_gene: TRBV4-1
d_gene: .
CDR3aa: CASSQDPGTGANVLTF
CDR3nt: TGCGCCAGCAGCCAAGACCCAGGGACCGGGGCCAACGTCCTGACTTTC

j_gene: TRBJ1-4
abundance: .
v_gene: TRBV3-1/TRBV3-2
d_gene: .
CDR3aa: CASSPTGAPNEKLFF
CDR3nt: TGTGCCAGCAGCCCGACCGGGGCCCCTAATGAAAAACTGTTTTTT

j_gene: TRBJ1-3
abundance: .
v_gene: TRBV9
d_gene: TRBD1
CDR3aa: CASSADRGGPRF
CDR3nt: TGTGCCAGCAGCGCCGACAGGGGAGGCCCGCGTTTT

j_gene: TRBJ2-3
abundance: .
v_gene: TRBV9
d_gene: TRBD2
CDR3aa: CASSLRLAGAPDTQYF
CDR3nt: TGTGCCAGCAGCTTACGACTAGCGGGGGCTCCAGATACGCAGTATTTT

j_gene: TRBJ2-5
abundance: once
v_gene: TRBV4-1
d_gene: TRBD2
CDR3aa: CASSQVGLVPETQYF
CDR3nt: TGCGCCAGCAGCCAAGTAGGACTAGTACCTGAGACCCAGTACTTC

j_gene: TRBJ1-1
abundance: .
v_gene: TRBV9
d_gene: .
CDR3aa: CASSASTTNTEAFF
CDR3nt: TGTGCCAGCAGCGCCTCCACCACAAACACTGAAGCTTTCTTT

j_gene: TRBJ1-1
abundance: .
v_gene: TRBV6-5
d_gene: .
CDR3aa: CASSPREGGLTEAFF
CDR3nt: TGTGCCAGCAGTCCCAGGGAGGGGGGGCTTACTGAAGCTTTCTTT

j_gene: TRBJ1-1
abundance: .
v_gene: TRBV7-9
d_gene: TRBD1
CDR3aa: CASSPTTGMNTEAFF
CDR3nt: TGTGCCAGCAGCCCGACGACAGGGATGAACACTGAAGCTTTCTTT

j_gene: TRBJ1-4
abundance: .
v_gene: TRBV4-1
d_gene: TRBD1
CDR3aa: CPTPRLPPGGGHETNEKLFF
CDR3nt: TGCCCCACCCCCCGACTGCCCCCAGGGGGAGGTCACGAAACTAATGAAAAACTGTTTTTT

j_gene: TRBJ1-1
abundance: .
v_gene: TRBV12-3/TRBV12-4
d_gene: TRBD1
CDR3aa: CASRTGVAAFF
CDR3nt: TGTGCCAGCAGAACAGGGGTCGCGGCTTTCTTT

j_gene: TRBJ1-5
abundance: few
v_gene: TRBV6-6
d_gene: TRBD1
CDR3aa: CASSPGTGGNQPQHF
CDR3nt: TGTGCCAGCAGTCCCGGGACAGGGGGCAATCAGCCCCAGCATTTT

j_gene: TRBJ1-1
abundance: many
v_gene: TRBV2
d_gene: TRBD1
CDR3aa: CASSEWDRGYGNTEAFF
CDR3nt: TGTGCCAGCAGTGAATGGGACAGGGGCTACGGGAACACTGAAGCTTTCTTT

j_gene: TRBJ2-7
abundance: .
v_gene: TRBV11-2
d_gene: TRBD2
CDR3aa: CASSSPGTGEGF
CDR3nt: TGTGCCAGCAGCTCCCCCGGGACTGGGGAGGGCTTC

j_gene: TRBJ1-3
abundance: .
v_gene: TRBV11-2
d_gene: .
CDR3aa: CASSLDRSQSASGNTIYF
CDR3nt: TGTGCCAGCAGCTTAGATCGAAGCCAGAGTGCCTCTGGAAACACCATATATTTT

j_gene: TRBJ1-5
abundance: .
v_gene: TRBV28
d_gene: .
CDR3aa: CASRTAQVLGNQPQHF
CDR3nt: TGTGCCAGCAGGACCGCACAGGTATTGGGCAATCAGCCCCAGCATTTT

j_gene: TRBJ1-4
abundance: .
v_gene: TRBV5-8
d_gene: .
CDR3aa: CASSSLEKGEGEKLFF
CDR3nt: TGTGCCAGCAGCTCTCTCGAGAAGGGGGAGGGAGAAAAACTGTTTTTT

j_gene: TRBJ1-2
abundance: .
v_gene: TRBV2
d_gene: TRBD1
CDR3aa: CASSLPRAGTELTNYGYTF
CDR3nt: TGTGCCAGCAGCTTACCAAGAGCCGGGACAGAACTCACTAACTATGGCTACACCTTC

j_gene: TRBJ2-2
abundance: .
v_gene: TRBV7-8
d_gene: .
CDR3aa: CASSNRRVDTGELFF
CDR3nt: TGTGCCAGCAGCAATCGTCGGGTGGACACCGGGGAGCTGTTTTTT

j_gene: TRBJ2-1
abundance: .
v_gene: TRBV7-2
d_gene: .
CDR3aa: CASSLSAGMPYNEQFF
CDR3nt: TGTGCCAGCAGCTTATCGGCGGGGATGCCCTACAATGAGCAGTTCTTC

j_gene: TRBJ1-1
abundance: .
v_gene: TRBV6-5
d_gene: .
CDR3aa: CASSSGGSTEAFF
CDR3nt: TGTGCCAGCAGTTCTGGGGGAAGTACTGAAGCTTTCTTT

j_gene: TRBJ1-1
abundance: .
v_gene: TRBV5-1
d_gene: .
CDR3aa: CASNDPGTTNTEAFF
CDR3nt: TGCGCCAGCAACGACCCGGGAACGACAAACACTGAAGCTTTCTTT

j_gene: TRBJ2-7
abundance: .
v_gene: TRBV13
d_gene: .
CDR3aa: CASSLAGAGGPPREQYF
CDR3nt: TGTGCCAGCAGCTTAGCCGGGGCCGGGGGGCCCCCTAGGGAGCAGTACTTC

j_gene: TRBJ2-6
abundance: .
v_gene: TRBV2
d_gene: .
CDR3aa: CASRGSRTAGANVLTF
CDR3nt: TGTGCCAGCAGGGGGTCCCGGACGGCTGGGGCCAACGTCCTGACTTTC

j_gene: TRBJ1-1
abundance: .
v_gene: TRBV6-4
d_gene: .
CDR3aa: CASSDSGGSTEAFF
CDR3nt: TGTGCCAGCAGTGACTCGGGGGGAAGCACTGAAGCTTTCTTT

j_gene: TRBJ1-1
abundance: .
v_gene: TRBV18
d_gene: .
CDR3aa: CASSPTAMNTEAFF
CDR3nt: TGTGCCAGCTCACCGACAGCCATGAACACTGAAGCTTTCTTT

j_gene: TRBJ1-3
abundance: few
v_gene: TRBV7-9
d_gene: .
CDR3aa: CASSPSADSGNTIYF
CDR3nt: TGTGCCAGCAGCCCGTCGGCAGACTCTGGAAACACCATATATTTT

j_gene: TRBJ2-3
abundance: .
v_gene: TRBV27
d_gene: .
CDR3aa: CASSQERGSTDTQYF
CDR3nt: TGTGCCAGCAGCCAAGAGAGGGGGTCTACAGATACGCAGTATTTT